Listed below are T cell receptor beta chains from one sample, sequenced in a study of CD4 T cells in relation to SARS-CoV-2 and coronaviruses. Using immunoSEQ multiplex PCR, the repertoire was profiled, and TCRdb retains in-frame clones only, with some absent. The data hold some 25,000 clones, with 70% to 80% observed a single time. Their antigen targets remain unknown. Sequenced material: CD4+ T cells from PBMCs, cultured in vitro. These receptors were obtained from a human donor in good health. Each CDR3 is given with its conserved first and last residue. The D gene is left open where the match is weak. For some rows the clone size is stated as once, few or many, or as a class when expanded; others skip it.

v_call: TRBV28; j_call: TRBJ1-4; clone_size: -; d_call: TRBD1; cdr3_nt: TGTGCCAGCAGTTTAATGGGACAGTCTTATGAAAAACTGTTTTTT; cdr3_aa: CASSLMGQSYEKLFF
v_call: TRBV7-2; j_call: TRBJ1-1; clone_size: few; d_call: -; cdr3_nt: TGTGCCAGCAGCTTAAACAGCGGGAGTGGCACTGAAGCTTTCTTT; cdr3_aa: CASSLNSGSGTEAFF
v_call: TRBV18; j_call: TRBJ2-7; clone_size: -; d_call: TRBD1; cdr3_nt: TGTGCCAGCTCACCACAGGGGGCGCAAGCCTACGAGCAGTACTTC; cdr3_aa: CASSPQGAQAYEQYF
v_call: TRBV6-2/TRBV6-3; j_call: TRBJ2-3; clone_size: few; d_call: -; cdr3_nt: TGTGCCAGCAGTTATGTCGGTAGGGGGGGGCTTAGCACAGATACGCAGTATTTT; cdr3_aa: CASSYVGRGGLSTDTQYF
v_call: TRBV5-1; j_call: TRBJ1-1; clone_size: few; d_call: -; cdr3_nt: TGCGCCAGCAGCTTGGAAAGGGGTTCCACTGAAGCTTTCTTT; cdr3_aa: CASSLERGSTEAFF
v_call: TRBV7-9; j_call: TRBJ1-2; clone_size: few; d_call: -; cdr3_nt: TGTGCCAGCAGCTTGGAGGGATACGGTGGCTACACCTTC; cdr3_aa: CASSLEGYGGYTF
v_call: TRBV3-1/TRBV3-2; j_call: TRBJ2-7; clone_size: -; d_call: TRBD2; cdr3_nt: TGTGCCAGCAGCCAAGAGATGGGCGGGGGGGAAGAGCAGTACTTC; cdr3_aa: CASSQEMGGGEEQYF
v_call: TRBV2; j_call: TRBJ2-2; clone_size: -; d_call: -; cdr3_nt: TGTGCCAGCAGTTTAGAACAGGGCGCCGGGGAGCTGTTTTTT; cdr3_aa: CASSLEQGAGELFF
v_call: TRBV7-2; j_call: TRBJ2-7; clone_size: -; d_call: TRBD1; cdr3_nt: TGTGCCAGCAGCTTAGTCCAGGGGGTTTACGAGCAGTACTTC; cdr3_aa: CASSLVQGVYEQYF
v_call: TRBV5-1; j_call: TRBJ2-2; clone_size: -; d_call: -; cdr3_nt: TGCGCCAGCAGCTTGGAAGGGACCGCGAACACCGGGGAGCTGTTTTTT; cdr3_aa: CASSLEGTANTGELFF
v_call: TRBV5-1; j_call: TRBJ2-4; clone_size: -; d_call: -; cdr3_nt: TGCGCCAGCAGGCCAACCACAGGGTCCGTTAGGAACATTCAGTACTTC; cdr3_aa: CASRPTTGSVRNIQYF
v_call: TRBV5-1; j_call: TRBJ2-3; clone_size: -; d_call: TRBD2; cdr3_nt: TGCGCCAGCAGCCCCACGCCTAGCGGGAGTGGAACAGATACGCAGTATTTT; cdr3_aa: CASSPTPSGSGTDTQYF
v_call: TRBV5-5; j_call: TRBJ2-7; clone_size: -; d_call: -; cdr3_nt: TGTGCCAGCACCCTGGGGGCCTACGAGTGGCAGTACTTC; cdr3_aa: CASTLGAYEWQYF